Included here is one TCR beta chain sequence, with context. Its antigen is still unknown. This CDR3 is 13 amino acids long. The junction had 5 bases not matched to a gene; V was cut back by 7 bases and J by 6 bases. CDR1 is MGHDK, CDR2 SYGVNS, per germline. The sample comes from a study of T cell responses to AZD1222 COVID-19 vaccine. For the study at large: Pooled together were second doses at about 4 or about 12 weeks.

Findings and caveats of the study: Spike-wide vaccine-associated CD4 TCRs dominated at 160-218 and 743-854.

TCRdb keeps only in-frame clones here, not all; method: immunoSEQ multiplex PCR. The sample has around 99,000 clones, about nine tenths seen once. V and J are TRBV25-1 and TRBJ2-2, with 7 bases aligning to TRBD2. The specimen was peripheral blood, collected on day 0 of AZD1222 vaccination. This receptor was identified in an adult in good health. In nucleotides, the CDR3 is TGTGCCAGCATTGGTAGCGGGCCCGGGGAGCTGTTTTTT. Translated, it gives CASIGSGPGELFF.